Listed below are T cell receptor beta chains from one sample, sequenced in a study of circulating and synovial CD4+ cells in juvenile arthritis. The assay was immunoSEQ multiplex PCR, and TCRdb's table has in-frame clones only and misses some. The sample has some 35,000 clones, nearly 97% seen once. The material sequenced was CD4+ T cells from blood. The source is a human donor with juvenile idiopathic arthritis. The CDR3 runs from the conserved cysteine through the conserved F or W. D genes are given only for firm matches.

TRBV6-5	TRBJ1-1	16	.	TGTGCCAGCAGTTACTCGAGGTCTGCAGGGTTCACTGAAGCTTTCTTT	CASSYSRSAGFTEAFF
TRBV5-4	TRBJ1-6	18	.	TGTGCCAGCAGCCTATCGGACGCTGGGAGCTCCTATAATTCACCCCTCCACTTT	CASSLSDAGSSYNSPLHF
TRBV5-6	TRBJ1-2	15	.	TGTGCCAGCAGCTTGGTAGGGAGGGATAATGATGGCTACACCTTC	CASSLVGRDNDGYTF
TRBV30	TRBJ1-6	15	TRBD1	TGTGCCTGGAGTTTCTCCAAACAGGGGAACTCACCCCTCCACTTT	CAWSFSKQGNSPLHF
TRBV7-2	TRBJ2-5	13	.	TGTGCCAGCAGCTTAGTGACAGTAGAGACCCAGTACTTC	CASSLVTVETQYF
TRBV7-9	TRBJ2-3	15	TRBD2	TGTGCCAGCAGCTTAGGACTAGCGGGGGTAGATACGCAGTATTTT	CASSLGLAGVDTQYF
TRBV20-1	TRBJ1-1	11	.	TGCAGCCAAAGACCAGGGGTTGTAGCTTTCTTT	CSQRPGVVAFF
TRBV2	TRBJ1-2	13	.	TGTGCCAGCAGTACGGACAGCCACTATGGCTACACCTTC	CASSTDSHYGYTF
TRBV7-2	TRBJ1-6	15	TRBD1	TGTGCCAGCAGCTTAAGGGGACAGCCTAATTCACCCCTCCACTTT	CASSLRGQPNSPLHF
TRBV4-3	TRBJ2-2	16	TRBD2	TGCGCCAGCAGCCCCCTGCTTAGCGGGGACACCGGGGAGCTGTTTTTT	CASSPLLSGDTGELFF
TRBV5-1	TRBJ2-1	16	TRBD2	TGCGCCAGCAGCTTGGACGGCGGGAGGGCACGGGATGAGCAGTTCTTC	CASSLDGGRARDEQFF
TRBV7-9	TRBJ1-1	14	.	TGTGCCAGCAGCTTAGCGGGCCACGGGGAGGGTGCTTTCTTT	CASSLAGHGEGAFF
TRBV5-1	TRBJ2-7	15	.	TGCGCCAGCAGCTTGGTGGCGGGTACCTCCTACGAGCAGTACTTC	CASSLVAGTSYEQYF
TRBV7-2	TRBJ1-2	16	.	TGTGCCAGCAGCTTAGGGCCAATGACACCCGTAAATGGCTACACCTTC	CASSLGPMTPVNGYTF
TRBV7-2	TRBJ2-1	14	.	TGTGCCAGCAGCTTAGATCACTCTCCGGGTGAGCAGTTCTTC	CASSLDHSPGEQFF
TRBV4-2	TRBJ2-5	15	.	TGTGCCAGCAGCCAAGGGGCAGGGAGGCCAGAGACCCAGTACTTC	CASSQGAGRPETQYF
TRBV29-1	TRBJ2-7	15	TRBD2	TGCAGCGTTGCGTACTTAGCGGGGACTCCCTACGAGCAGTACTTC	CSVAYLAGTPYEQYF
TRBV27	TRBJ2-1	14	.	TGTGCCAGCAGACAACCGATATCCTACAATGAGCAGTTCTTC	CASRQPISYNEQFF
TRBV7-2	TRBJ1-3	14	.	TGTGCCAGCAGCTTAGGTCCAGGGGGAAACACCATATATTTT	CASSLGPGGNTIYF
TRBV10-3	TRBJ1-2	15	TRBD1	TGTGCCATCAGCGGTCGACAGGGGGCGAACTATGGCTACACCTTC	CAISGRQGANYGYTF
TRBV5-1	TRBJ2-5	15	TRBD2	TGCGCCAGCAGCTTGGGACTAGCGGGAGAGAAGACCCAGTACTTC	CASSLGLAGEKTQYF
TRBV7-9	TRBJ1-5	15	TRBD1	TGTGCCAGCAGTCGACAGGGTAGGGGCAATCAGCCCCAGCATTTT	CASSRQGRGNQPQHF
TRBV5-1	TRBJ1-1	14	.	TGCGCCAGCAGCTTCAGGAACATGAACACTGAAGCTTTCTTT	CASSFRNMNTEAFF
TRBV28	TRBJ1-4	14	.	TGTGCCAGCAACCGGCAGGGGAAGCATGAAAAACTGTTTTTT	CASNRQGKHEKLFF
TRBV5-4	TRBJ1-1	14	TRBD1	TGTGCCAGCAGTCGGGACAGGGGGTTTACTGAAGCTTTCTTT	CASSRDRGFTEAFF
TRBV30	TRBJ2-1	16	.	TGTGCCTGGAGTGTAAGGTCCAGCGGAGCTTACAATGAGCAGTTCTTC	CAWSVRSSGAYNEQFF